The 28 T cell receptor beta chains below come from one sample, sequenced in a study of response to subunit inactivated influenza vaccine. TCRdb called the RT-PCR reads again in MiXCR, with one record for every CDR3 protein. The sample lists a few hundred thousand distinct CDR3 sequences, 6% to 9% occurring once. Sequences were derived from PBMCs from blood, sampled around 25 months after vaccination. The receptors were gathered from a man aged 45-69 years who received an inactivated influenza vaccine.

This clonotype was counted only a few times. The chain has TRBV6-2 or TRBV6-3 and TRBJ2-7; either TRBD1 or TRBD2 may supply D (5 bases each). The germline V gene has CDR1 MNHEY and CDR2 SVGEGT. Trimming removed 6 bases from V and 3 bases from J, with 12 bases in between. The CDR3 covers 13 residues. The CDR3 coding sequence is TGTGCCAGCAGAAGGGGACCGAGCTACGAGCAGTACTTC. Translation gives CASRRGPSYEQYF.

V and J are TRBV6-2 or TRBV6-3 and TRBJ1-2; D gene unclear. The CDR3 consists of 15 residues. V was trimmed by 2 bases and J by 1 base, leaving 11 bases between them. The germline CDR1 and CDR2 sequences are MNHEY and SVGEGT. The CDR3 spells CASSYLWADNYGYTF. The CDR3 DNA sequence: TGTGCCAGCAGTTACCTCTGGGCGGATAACTATGGCTACACCTTC.

This clonotype was observed many times. J is TRBJ2-3 and V is TRBV5-6; D ambiguous. Germline assignment: CDR1 SGHDT and CDR2 YYEEEE. The V and J ends lost 1 base and 0 bases respectively, with 9 bases between them. The CDR3 is made up of 15 amino acids. This CDR3 reads CASSLQVESTDTQYF. The CDR3 DNA follows: TGTGCCAGCAGCTTGCAGGTTGAAAGCACAGATACGCAGTATTTT. Full variable domain (rest looked up from reference TRBV5-6 and TRBJ2-3): DAGVTQSPTHLIKTRGQQVTLRCSPKSGHDTVSWYQQALGQGPQFIFQYYEEEERQRGNFPDRFSGHQFPNYSSELNVNALLLGDSALYLCASSLQVESTDTQYFGPGTRLTVL.

This clonotype occurred a few times. This sequence joins TRBV12-3 or TRBV12-4 and TRBJ1-1; 7 bases are shared with TRBD1. With V trimmed by 6 bases and J by 10 bases, 14 bases remained unmatched. CDR3 length equals 14 residues. The DNA of the CDR3 is TGTGCCAGCAGCCCGGGACAGTGGAAACTGGGAGCTTTCTTT. Amino acid sequence: CASSPGQWKLGAFF.

This clonotype turned up a few times. The chain joins TRBV28 to TRBJ2-7; 9 bases are a match to TRBD1. The CDR3 runs to 14 residues. Unmatched junction bases numbered 7, after V lost 6 bases and J lost 4 bases. Germline V gene data show CDR1 as MDHEN and CDR2 as SYDVKM. The CDR3 DNA follows: TGTGCCAGCAGACCCGGGACAGGGCTTTACGAGCAGTACTTC. The encoded protein is CASRPGTGLYEQYF.

This clonotype was recorded many times. For the CDR3, the DNA is TGTGCCAGCAGTGTGAGCAGCTTTGGCACAGATACGCAGTATTTT. It codes for CASSVSSFGTDTQYF. The chain links TRBV2 to TRBJ2-3; D gene unclear. The CDR3 is 15 residues long. Trimming pared 4 bases from V and 1 base from J, leaving 12 bases between. Germline-derived CDR1 and CDR2 are SNHLY and FYNNEI.

V usage is TRBV3-1 and J usage is TRBJ2-3, with D hard to call. Germline V lookup: CDR1 LGHDT, CDR2 YNNKEL (reference sequence). CDR3 size: 16 residues. V was cut by 1 base and J by 0 bases, with 11 bases left in between. The CDR3 region has the DNA TGTGCCAGCAGCCAAGTTTCCGGTCCTAGCACAGATACGCAGTATTTT. Translation: CASSQVSGPSTDTQYF.

The chain recombines TRBV4-3 with TRBJ2-1; 8 bases agree with TRBD1. CDR1 is LGHNA and CDR2 is YSLEER in the germline V gene. This CDR3 contains 16 residues. V lost 4 bases to trimming and J lost 5 bases; unmatched junction nucleotides: 10. CDR3 protein: CASSPGAGGMNNEQFF. In nucleotides, the CDR3 is TGCGCCAGCAGCCCGGGTGCAGGGGGCATGAACAATGAGCAGTTCTTC.

This clonotype was seen at least ten times. V gene TRBV7-2 combines with J gene TRBJ1-2; tentative D call: TRBD1 (6 bases). The CDR3 loop spans 12 amino acids. V lost 5 bases to trimming and J lost 7 bases, with 11 bases between them. Germline V lookup: CDR1 SGHTA, CDR2 FQGNSA. CDR3 DNA sequence: TGTGCCAGCAGCCCCAGGGGTTTTGGCTACACCTTC. Translating gives CASSPRGFGYTF. Together with reference TRBV7-2 and TRBJ1-2, the CDR3 gives the full variable domain: GAGVSQSPSNKVTEKGKDVELRCDPISGHTALYWYRQSLGQGLEFLIYFQGNSAPDKSGLPSDRFSAERTGGSVSTLTIQRTQQEDSAVYLCASSPRGFGYTFGSGTRLTVV.

This clonotype has more than one count but fewer than ten. The gene calls are TRBV29-1 and TRBJ2-7; a weak D match, TRBD2 (6 bases). Germline lookup yields CDR1 SQVTM and CDR2 ANQGSEA. The CDR3 covers 13 residues. V was shortened by 4 bases and J by 4 bases, with 14 bases between the two germline ends. Written as DNA, the CDR3 is TGCAGCGTTGTCGGGGACGGAGGGTACGAGCAGTACTTC. This gives the protein CSVVGDGGYEQYF.

This clonotype was seen a handful of times. J is TRBJ1-4 and V is TRBV10-3; weak D call: TRBD1 (6 bases). The CDR3 is 17 residues long. V lost 2 bases, J lost 2 bases, and 15 bases lay in between. Germline V gene lookup returns CDR1 ENHRY and CDR2 SYGVKD. The CDR3 reads CAISETISGDTNEKLFF. The DNA for the CDR3 is TGTGCCATCAGTGAGACGATATCAGGGGATACTAATGAAAAACTGTTTTTT.

This clonotype was seen only a few times. The chain carries TRBV12-3 or TRBV12-4 and TRBJ2-5; D gene uncertain. The germline V and J ends were trimmed by 5 bases and 2 bases, with 9 bases remaining between them. The CDR3 spans 13 residues. The CDR3 sequence is CASSKQRQETQYF. The CDR3 DNA sequence: TGTGCCAGCAGTAAACAGAGACAAGAGACCCAGTACTTC.

The chain is built from TRBV20-1 and TRBJ2-1; 10 positions match TRBD2. Germline loops: CDR1 DFQATT, CDR2 SNEGSKA (reference sequence). CDR3 length: 18 amino acids. V gave up 0 bases and J gave up 2 bases; unmatched junction bases: 10. CDR3 loop: CSARDLPSGSGAYNEQFF. In DNA, the CDR3 is TGCAGTGCTAGAGATCTCCCTAGCGGGAGTGGGGCCTACAATGAGCAGTTCTTC.

This clonotype occurred many times. The chain has TRBV7-8 and TRBJ2-2; 7 bases agree with TRBD2. Germline CDR1 is SGHVS and CDR2 is FQNEAQ. CDR3 length: 16 residues. Unmatched junction bases numbered 2, after V lost 0 bases and J lost 1 base. As DNA, the CDR3 is TGTGCCAGCAGCTTAGCAGCGGGATTGAACACCGGGGAGCTGTTTTTT. Protein: CASSLAAGLNTGELFF.

With respect to this clonotype: With a much larger clone just one base away, this may be a read error. This rearrangement joins TRBV7-9 to TRBJ2-1; 9 bases are a match to TRBD1. Trimming cost V 7 bases and J 6 bases; bases outside gene matches: 10. Germline CDR1 SEHNR, CDR2 FQNEAQ (reference sequence). The CDR3 has 15 amino acids. The CDR3 spells CASNPSGTGSNEQFF. CDR3 nucleotides: TGTGCCAGCAACCCCAGCGGGACAGGGAGCAATGAGCAGTTCTTC.

This clonotype has just a few counts. The genes are TRBV5-6 and TRBJ2-5; D is possibly TRBD1 (7 bases). The V gene lost 4 bases and the J gene lost 0 bases, with 19 bases spanning the gap. Germline CDR1 is SGHDT and CDR2 is YYEEEE. The CDR3 has 17 amino acids. The CDR3 is CASSVTTTGRYQETQYF. CDR3 nucleotides: TGTGCCAGCAGCGTTACTACGACAGGGAGGTACCAAGAGACCCAGTACTTC.

This chain connects TRBV9 to TRBJ2-1; perhaps TRBD2 as D (6 bases). From germline, CDR1 is SGDLS and CDR2 YYNGEE. CDR3 length: 20 residues. Trimming took 0 bases from V and 1 from J, leaving 23 bases between them. This CDR3 reads CASSVEADVLAAASYNEQFF. The CDR3 DNA reads as TGTGCCAGCAGCGTAGAGGCGGACGTCTTAGCGGCAGCTTCCTACAATGAGCAGTTCTTC.

This clonotype has at least ten counts. The V and J genes are TRBV25-1 and TRBJ2-5; perhaps TRBD1 as D (5 bases). Germline CDR1 reads MGHDK; CDR2 reads SYGVNS. V was shortened by 4 bases and J by 5 bases, with 11 bases between the two germline ends. This CDR3 comprises 13 residues. CDR3 coding DNA: TGTGCCAGCAGTGGGTGGGGCAGGGAGACCCAGTACTTC. Amino acid sequence: CASSGWGRETQYF.

This chain links TRBV7-2 with TRBJ2-1; D is ambiguous. The CDR3 spans 16 residues. Germline V gene sequence: CDR1 SGHTA, CDR2 FQGNSA. V lost 0 bases to trimming and J lost 4 bases, with 13 bases between them. DNA of the CDR3: TGTGCCAGCAGCTTAGCTTTGCTAACGGAATACAATGAGCAGTTCTTC. This encodes CASSLALLTEYNEQFF.

This clonotype was seen many times. This sequence joins TRBV20-1 and TRBJ2-1, with D perhaps TRBD2 (5 bases). Germline V CDR1 and CDR2: DFQATT, SNEGSKA (reference sequence). V dropped 0 bases and J dropped 9 bases, with 12 bases sitting between them. The CDR3 length is 13 residues. The CDR3: CSARDPTSFEQFF. DNA of the CDR3: TGCAGTGCTAGAGACCCTACTAGTTTTGAGCAGTTCTTC.

This clonotype was picked up many times. V is TRBV20-1 and J is TRBJ2-3, with 11 positions matching TRBD2. Trimming removed 5 bases from V and 4 bases from J; junction bases left unmatched: 5. Germline-derived CDR1 and CDR2 are DFQATT and SNEGSKA (reference sequence). The CDR3 has 14 amino acids. The CDR3 DNA reads as TGCAGTGCTTTACTAGCGGGAGTTGCAGATACGCAGTATTTT. Translation: CSALLAGVADTQYF.

This clonotype was seen at least ten times. Here the CDR3 reads CASSQDWGQGSYEQYF. The CDR3 region has the DNA TGTGCCAGCAGCCAAGATTGGGGCCAGGGGAGTTACGAGCAGTACTTC. The chain combines TRBV4-2 with TRBJ2-7; perhaps TRBD1 as D (6 bases). This CDR3 has 16 residues. CDR1 and CDR2 from the germline V gene are LGHNA and YNFKEQ. With 0 bases removed from V and 4 bases from J, the gap between germline ends came to 16 bases.

The chain uses TRBV20-1 and TRBJ1-2, with 9 bases that match TRBD1. The CDR3 spans 13 residues. Germline CDR1 is DFQATT and CDR2 is SNEGSKA (reference sequence). Trimming took 5 bases from V and 7 from J; bases not matched to a gene: 8. The CDR3 DNA reads as TGCAGTGCTGCGCCGGGACAGGGTAGTGGCTACACCTTC. Its protein product is CSAAPGQGSGYTF.

Notes on this clonotype: A much larger clone lies a single base off, so this may be a read error. The CDR3 region has the DNA TGTGCCAGCAGCGCCGGCCTGGACAATGAGCAGTTCTTC. Residues: CASSAGLDNEQFF. This sequence joins TRBV5-5 and TRBJ2-1; D gene unclear. The CDR3 is 13 residues long. With 4 bases removed from V and 5 bases from J, the gap between germline ends came to 10 bases. Germline V CDR1 and CDR2: SGHKS, YYEKEE (reference sequence).

This chain connects TRBV20-1 to TRBJ2-1; no clear D. The CDR3 is 11 amino acids. The V end lost 4 bases, the J end lost 9 bases, and 10 bases lay between the germline ends. Per the germline V gene, CDR1 is DFQATT and CDR2 is SNEGSKA (reference sequence). The CDR3 sequence: CSATKEGEQFF. CDR3 nucleotide sequence: TGCAGTGCTACTAAGGAAGGTGAGCAGTTCTTC.

This clonotype has more than one count but fewer than ten. The chain combines TRBV20-1 with TRBJ1-1; 8 bases are shared with TRBD1. Germline V gives CDR1 DFQATT, CDR2 SNEGSKA (reference sequence). CDR3 length: 16 residues. J was trimmed by 0 bases and V by 0 bases; bases with no gene match: 6. This chain's CDR3 is CSARDDRGYVNTEAFF. CDR3 nucleotides: TGCAGTGCTAGAGATGACAGGGGATACGTGAACACTGAAGCTTTCTTT.

This clonotype was recorded at least ten times. The CDR3 here is CASSQDQGRGYEQYF. CDR3 nucleotide sequence: TGCGCCAGCAGCCAAGATCAGGGGCGCGGCTACGAGCAGTACTTC. The chain employs TRBV4-1 and TRBJ2-7; maybe TRBD1 (6 bases). The CDR3 runs to 15 residues. From germline, CDR1 is MGHRA and CDR2 YSYEKL. Trimming pared 0 bases from V and 3 bases from J, leaving 12 bases between.

This clonotype has a handful of counts. This rearrangement joins TRBV20-1 to TRBJ1-5; 7 bases fit TRBD1. The CDR3 is made up of 15 amino acids. The V gene's germline CDR1 is DFQATT and CDR2 SNEGSKA (reference sequence). With 3 bases clipped from V and 2 bases from J, the junction kept 7 bases outside the gene matches. CDR3 in DNA: TGCAGTGCTAGTAGATGGGACAGCGGCAATCAGCCCCAGCATTTT. Its protein product is CSASRWDSGNQPQHF.